The 32 T cell receptor beta chains reported below all come from one sample, sequenced in a study of CD8 T cells in Susac syndrome. RNA amounts of roughly 0.45 to 1 ug underwent reverse transcription with random hexamers. TCRdb called the immunoSEQ multiplex PCR reads again in MiXCR, with one record for every CDR3 protein. The sample holds under 200,000 distinct CDR3 sequences, 75% to 95% seen once. The sample was CD4+ T cells from PBMCs. These receptors were collected from a human donor with Susac syndrome.

The V call is TRBV5-1, the J call TRBJ2-3, with TRBD1 matching 9 bases. This CDR3 is built from 15 residues. V lost 2 bases and J lost 4; bases outside the gene matches: 5. Germline V gene data show CDR1 as SGHRS and CDR2 as YFSETQ. The DNA of the CDR3 is TGCGCCAGCAGCTTCCGGACAGGGGAAGCAGATACGCAGTATTTT. Translated, it gives CASSFRTGEADTQYF.

The chain couples TRBV12-3 or TRBV12-4 to TRBJ2-5, with D possibly being TRBD2 (5 bases). Deletions cut 1 base from V and 1 base from J, with 10 bases between. The CDR3 sequence is 15 residues long. The CDR3 loop reads CASSLVGAAQETQYF. DNA for the CDR3: TGTGCCAGCAGTTTAGTAGGAGCGGCCCAAGAGACCCAGTACTTC.

V is TRBV6-2 or TRBV6-3 and J is TRBJ2-7; maybe TRBD2 (6 bases). The germline CDR1 and CDR2 sequences are MNHEY and SVGEGT. CDR3 size: 15 residues. V dropped 6 bases and J dropped 3 bases, with 18 bases sitting between them. CDR3 coding DNA: TGTGCCAGCAGATCTTCCGGGACTTATATCTACGAGCAGTACTTC. It codes for CASRSSGTYIYEQYF.

The chain combines TRBV9 with TRBJ2-1; 8 bases match TRBD2. The germline V gene has CDR1 SGDLS and CDR2 YYNGEE. The CDR3 consists of 16 residues. V shed 0 bases, J shed 8 bases, and the junction held 10 bases outside the gene matches. CDR3 amino acids: CASSVEGGLGVHEQFF. The CDR3 DNA reads as TGTGCCAGCAGCGTAGAGGGGGGACTAGGGGTTCATGAGCAGTTCTTC.

This clonotype was observed a single time. The chain joins TRBV12-3 or TRBV12-4 to TRBJ2-7, with 10 bases identical to TRBD2. Losses at the gene ends were 7 bases for V and 3 bases for J; bases not matched to a gene: 6. The CDR3 is 14 residues long. The CDR3 DNA is TGTGCCAGCAACACCGGACTAGCGGACTACGAGCAGTACTTC. Protein product: CASNTGLADYEQYF.

CDR3 in amino acids: CASSLSGIETQYF. CDR3 DNA sequence: TGCGCCAGCAGCTTGTCGGGGATTGAGACCCAGTACTTC. The chain joins TRBV5-1 to TRBJ2-5, with D perhaps matching TRBD2 (5 bases). The CDR3 spans 13 residues. Germline lookup yields CDR1 SGHRS and CDR2 YFSETQ. V shed 1 base and J shed 5 bases, with 9 bases lying between them.

The chain combines TRBV5-1 with TRBJ2-2, with 11 bases aligning to TRBD1. This CDR3 is 15 amino acids long. Germline loops: CDR1 SGHRS, CDR2 YFSETQ. V lost 6 bases, J lost 5 bases, and 6 bases stayed unmatched. DNA of the CDR3: TGCGCCAGCAAAGTCGGGACAGGGGGGACCGGGGAGCTGTTTTTT. Amino acids: CASKVGTGGTGELFF.

This clonotype was seen just once. The chain uses TRBV9 and TRBJ2-2, with D hard to call. Trimming took 0 bases from V and 3 from J, leaving 15 bases between them. The germline V gene encodes CDR1 SGDLS and CDR2 YYNGEE. The CDR3 sequence is 17 residues long. DNA of the CDR3: TGTGCCAGCAGCGTAGGAGTGCTACCCGCACACACCGGGGAGCTGTTTTTT. It is translated as CASSVGVLPAHTGELFF.

This clonotype was seen a few times. V gene TRBV6-4 combines with J gene TRBJ2-2; the match to TRBD1 covers 7 bases. The CDR3 has 14 residues. The V gene's germline CDR1 is MRHNA and CDR2 SNTAGT. With V trimmed by 5 bases and J by 5 bases, 5 bases remained unmatched. The CDR3 nucleotides read TGTGCCAGCAGTCCAAGACAGGGAACCGGGGAGCTGTTTTTT. Translation gives CASSPRQGTGELFF.

This clonotype was detected only once. V gene TRBV2 combines with J gene TRBJ2-5; 11 positions match TRBD2. The CDR3 is 15 residues long. Germline CDR1 reads SNHLY; CDR2 reads FYNNEI. The J segment lost 0 bases and the V segment lost 4 bases, leaving 1 base of the junction unmatched. This chain's CDR3 is CASSVLAGDQETQYF. In nucleotides, the CDR3 is TGTGCCAGCAGTGTACTAGCGGGGGACCAAGAGACCCAGTACTTC.

This sequence joins TRBV28 and TRBJ2-6, with D maybe TRBD1 (5 bases). This CDR3 spans 17 amino acids. The germline V gene has CDR1 MDHEN and CDR2 SYDVKM. V dropped 4 bases and J dropped 2 bases, with 15 bases sitting between them. The CDR3 coding sequence is TGTGCCAGCAGTTCCCCCCAATGGGGCCCTGGGGCCAACGTCCTGACTTTC. It codes for CASSSPQWGPGANVLTF. The complete variable domain, with remaining parts taken from reference TRBV28 and TRBJ2-6, reads DVKVTQSSRYLVKRTGEKVFLECVQDMDHENMFWYRQDPGLGLRLIYFSYDVKMKEKGDIPEGYSVSREKKERFSLILESASTNQTSMYLCASSSPQWGPGANVLTFGAGSRLTVL.

The chain combines TRBV6-6 with TRBJ2-7, with D unresolved. From germline, CDR1 is MNHNY and CDR2 SVGAGI (reference sequence). Trimming pared 5 bases from V and 2 bases from J, leaving 10 bases between. This CDR3 contains 13 residues. CDR3 nucleotides: TGTGCCAGCAGTAATGAGAAGACCTACGAGCAGTACTTC. This codes for CASSNEKTYEQYF.

V is TRBV7-9 and J is TRBJ1-4, with 9 bases aligning to TRBD1. V trimming: 1 base; J trimming: 8 bases; junction bases outside the gene matches: 5. Germline assignment: CDR1 SEHNR and CDR2 FQNEAQ (reference sequence). The CDR3 extends over 15 amino acids. The chain's CDR3 is CASSLGDRVNEKLFF. CDR3 in DNA: TGTGCCAGCAGCTTAGGGGACAGGGTTAACGAAAAACTGTTTTTT. Full variable domain (outside the CDR3, taken from reference TRBV7-9 and TRBJ1-4): DTGVSQNPRHKITKRGQNVTFRCDPISEHNRLYWYRQTLGQGPEFLTYFQNEAQLEKSRLLSDRFSAERPKGSFSTLEIQRTEQGDSAMYLCASSLGDRVNEKLFFGSGTQLSVL.

The rearrangement links TRBV7-9 to TRBJ2-1; no clear D gene. The V gene's germline CDR1 is SEHNR and CDR2 FQNEAQ (reference sequence). This CDR3 region has 14 residues. V lost 4 bases, J lost 3 bases, and 10 bases lay in between. CDR3 residues: CASSSVGDYNEQFF. The DNA for the CDR3 is TGTGCCAGCAGCTCCGTGGGCGACTACAATGAGCAGTTCTTC.

The chain has TRBV20-1 and TRBJ2-7, with TRBD2 matching 8 bases. CDR1 DFQATT and CDR2 SNEGSKA come from the germline V gene (reference sequence). The CDR3 loop spans 16 amino acids. Trimming took 4 bases from V and 9 from J; bases not matched to a gene: 20. The CDR3 DNA reads TGCAGTGCTACCCGAGGTAGCGGGGCTTTCCCCTTCGGGCAGTACTTC. Translation: CSATRGSGAFPFGQYF.

This chain connects TRBV27 to TRBJ2-3, with TRBD1 identical over 8 bases. V lost 5 bases and J lost 1; bases outside the gene matches: 14. This CDR3 is 18 amino acids long. Per the germline V gene, CDR1 is MNHEY and CDR2 is SMNVEV (reference sequence). The CDR3, as DNA: TGTGCCAGCAGTCCCCTCGCGTTCGGGACAGGCCGCACAGATACGCAGTATTTT. As protein: CASSPLAFGTGRTDTQYF.

V is TRBV6-1 and J is TRBJ1-5; D unclear. Germline-derived CDR1 and CDR2 are MNHNS and SASEGT. The CDR3 covers 13 residues. V lost 8 bases, J lost 4 bases, and 12 bases lay in between. For the CDR3, the DNA is TGTGCCAGCTGTGGTTACGGGAATCAGCCCCAGCATTTT. It is translated as CASCGYGNQPQHF.

The J gene is TRBJ2-7, the V gene TRBV7-2; D is possibly TRBD1 or TRBD2 (5 bases each). Germline CDR1 is SGHTA and CDR2 is FQGNSA. The ends were cut back, 1 base at V and 7 bases at J, with 14 bases in the middle. CDR3 size: 14 residues. This CDR3 is CASSLVRGRWEQYF. CDR3 DNA: TGTGCCAGCAGCTTAGTGAGGGGCCGCTGGGAGCAGTACTTC.

The chain uses TRBV20-1 and TRBJ1-2; the D is unclear. Germline assignment: CDR1 DFQATT and CDR2 SNEGSKA (reference sequence). The length of the CDR3 is 12 residues. V dropped 5 bases and J dropped 4 bases, with 11 bases sitting between them. Written as DNA, the CDR3 is TGCAGTGCTGTTGGGGATATCTATGGCTACACCTTC. Translating gives CSAVGDIYGYTF.

This clonotype occurred a few times. The chain combines TRBV5-1 with TRBJ2-5; the match to TRBD2 covers 11 bases. The CDR3 covers 16 residues. V shed 4 bases and J 4 bases; nucleotides not matched to a gene: 9. Germline values: CDR1 SGHRS, CDR2 YFSETQ. The CDR3 sequence: CASSRRLAGLRETQYF. CDR3 DNA sequence: TGCGCCAGCAGCCGTCGACTAGCGGGGCTCCGAGAGACCCAGTACTTC.

The sample holds a few counts of this clonotype. The chain joins TRBV6-5 to TRBJ2-7, with TRBD1 identical over 8 bases. Germline lookup yields CDR1 MNHEY and CDR2 SVGAGI. The V gene end was trimmed by 0 bases and the J gene end by 3 bases; junction bases not matched to a gene: 4. The CDR3 is made up of 15 amino acids. CDR3 bases: TGTGCCAGCAGTTACTCGGCAGGGGGCTTCTACGAGCAGTACTTC. The encoded protein is CASSYSAGGFYEQYF.

The chain has TRBV10-3 and TRBJ1-1; D might be TRBD1 (5 bases). The CDR3 is made up of 13 amino acids. Germline loops: CDR1 ENHRY, CDR2 SYGVKD. V was shortened by 8 bases and J by 2 bases, with 12 bases between the two germline ends. CDR3 sequence reads: CAIGRDLNTEAFF. The DNA of the CDR3 is TGTGCCATCGGGAGGGACCTAAACACTGAAGCTTTCTTT.

The chain combines TRBV7-2 with TRBJ1-6; D not resolved. This CDR3 spans 15 amino acids. The ends were cut back, 3 bases at V and 3 bases at J, with 9 bases in the middle. The V gene's germline CDR1 is SGHTA and CDR2 FQGNSA. The CDR3 DNA sequence: TGTGCCAGCAGCTTCGCAGCTTTCTATAATTCACCCCTCCACTTT. Encoded protein: CASSFAAFYNSPLHF.

J is TRBJ1-2 and V is TRBV2, with TRBD1 as a possible D gene (5 bases). The V gene lost 7 bases and the J gene lost 0 bases, with 9 bases spanning the gap. The CDR3 spans 13 residues. The V gene's germline CDR1 is SNHLY and CDR2 FYNNEI. CDR3 DNA sequence: TGTGCCAGCACGGCCAGGGCTAACTATGGCTACACCTTC. It specifies CASTARANYGYTF.

J is TRBJ2-7 and V is TRBV18, with D possibly being TRBD2 (5 bases). Trimming left V 2 bases short and J 0 bases short, with 11 bases between. CDR1 is KGHSH, CDR2 LQKENI, per germline. The CDR3 is 15 amino acids. CDR3 coding DNA: TGTGCCAGCTCACCATTTTCGGAGGACTCCTACGAGCAGTACTTC. This translates into CASSPFSEDSYEQYF.

This sequence joins TRBV5-1 and TRBJ1-1; D is undetermined. The germline gives CDR1 SGHRS, CDR2 YFSETQ. The CDR3 runs 14 residues. V was trimmed by 4 bases and J by 2 bases, leaving 12 bases between them. CDR3 amino acids: CASSPRPGNTEAFF. The CDR3 DNA follows: TGCGCCAGCAGCCCGAGGCCAGGAAACACTGAAGCTTTCTTT.

This chain joins TRBV30 and TRBJ2-7; D might be TRBD2 (6 bases). Per germline, CDR1 GTSNPN and CDR2 SVGIG (reference sequence). Between the trimmed V and J ends, which lost 0 bases and 0 bases, there was a span of 9 bases. The CDR3 loop spans 14 amino acids. Written as DNA, the CDR3 is TGTGCCTGGAGTGTCGTGGGGGGCTCCTACGAGCAGTACTTC. Translation gives CAWSVVGGSYEQYF.

The sample holds one count of this clonotype. The V and J genes are TRBV2 and TRBJ2-5; TRBD2 agrees at 9 bases. The V and J ends lost 8 bases and 4 bases, in that order; junction bases with no gene match: 8. There are 14 residues in the CDR3. CDR1 and CDR2 (germline): SNHLY, FYNNEI. CDR3 bases: TGTGCCAGCCGCCCGGGACTAGCCCTAGAGACCCAGTACTTC. Its protein is CASRPGLALETQYF. Filled out from reference TRBV2 and TRBJ2-5, the complete variable domain reads EPEVTQTPSHQVTQMGQEVILRCVPISNHLYFYWYRQILGQKVEFLVSFYNNEISEKSEIFDDQFSVERPDGSNFTLKIRSTKLEDSAMYFCASRPGLALETQYFGPGTRLLVL.

V and J are TRBV27 and TRBJ2-2; D unresolved. Germline V gives CDR1 MNHEY, CDR2 SMNVEV (reference sequence). V lost 4 bases, J lost 3 bases, and 6 bases lay in between. The CDR3 is 13 amino acids. The CDR3 DNA follows: TGTGCCAGCAGTTGGCTCGACACCGGGGAGCTGTTTTTT. Residues: CASSWLDTGELFF.

This chain links TRBV7-6 with TRBJ2-2; TRBD2 might be the D (6 bases). This CDR3 is built from 16 residues. CDR1 is SGHVS and CDR2 is FNYEAQ in the germline V gene. Trimming left V 5 bases short and J 1 base short, with 14 bases between. The CDR3 spells CASSPRGGLNTGELFF. DNA of the CDR3: TGTGCCAGCAGCCCCCGTGGGGGACTGAACACCGGGGAGCTGTTTTTT.

The gene calls are TRBV7-2 and TRBJ2-5, with a weak D call TRBD2 (6 bases). CDR3 length: 14 residues. Trimming cost V 5 bases and J 7 bases, with 17 bases left between them. Germline assignment: CDR1 SGHTA and CDR2 FQGNSA. This CDR3 reads CASSEPSSAGTQYF. CDR3 DNA sequence: TGTGCCAGCAGCGAGCCCTCTAGCGCGGGGACCCAGTACTTC.

The J gene is TRBJ2-7, the V gene TRBV24-1; weak D call: TRBD1 (6 bases). The CDR3 has 14 amino acids. V lost 9 bases and J lost 3, with 17 bases in between. Per the germline V gene, CDR1 is KGHDR and CDR2 is SFDVKD. CDR3 in amino acids: CATSTTQGSYEQYF. In nucleotides, the CDR3 is TGTGCCACCTCCACCACTCAGGGGAGCTACGAGCAGTACTTC.